The T cell receptor beta chain described here comes from a study of T cell repertoires in cytomegalovirus infection. Overall study context: A matching HLA type, together with CMV infection, was signaled by public TCR beta signatures. Study results and limitations: HLA-C-restricted TCR beta clonotypes specific for CMV led the ex vivo response. There were carriers of CMV plus the relevant HLA, and cumulative public TCR beta family frequency identified them.

TCRdb re-called the reads through MiXCR, storing one row per CDR3 protein. Counted here are about 740,000 distinct CDR3 sequences, roughly 36% occurring once; the ten biggest clones make up around 3%. This clonotype was counted a few times. Its antigen is unidentified. The CDR3 sequence is 14 residues long. V lost 4 bases and J 3 bases, leaving 12 bases between the germline ends. Looked up from germline, CDR1 is MGHRA and CDR2 is YSYEKL. The TCR comes from a human donor in good health (CMV status not recorded). Some clones in this sample may be carry-over from other donors' samples. This chain uses TRBV4-1 with TRBJ1-1; weak D call: TRBD1 (5 bases). Sequencing input: PBMCs. The CDR3 loop is CASSPSGLHTEAFF. CDR3 DNA sequence: TGCGCCAGCAGCCCGTCAGGGTTGCACACTGAAGCTTTCTTT.